Following are 17 T cell receptor beta chains from one sample sequenced in a study of Ad26.COV2.S vaccination and SARS-CoV-2 variants. Treatment described: 19 received Ad26.COV2.S at low or high dose, single or two shots; about 5 received placebo; per-sample allocation not given. On day 63 after the first injection, vaccine and placebo recipients gave samples. The assay was immunoSEQ multiplex PCR, and TCRdb's table has in-frame clones only and misses some. The data hold approximately 410,000 clones, with over 75% observed a single time. The specimen was peripheral blood, collected in a trial of Ad26.COV2.S vaccine versus placebo. The source is a person between 18 and 65 years old who received the Ad26.COV2.S COVID-19 vaccine or a placebo.

The V gene is TRBV24-1, the J gene TRBJ2-1; 11 bases fit TRBD1. The junction had 4 bases not matched to a gene; V was cut back by 9 bases and J by 7 bases. The CDR3 is 13 amino acids. Germline CDR1 reads KGHDR; CDR2 reads SFDVKD. The CDR3 region is CATGQGAINEQFF. The CDR3, as DNA: TGTGCCACCGGACAGGGGGCGATAAATGAGCAGTTCTTC.

The rearrangement uses TRBV7-2 and TRBJ1-1; no definite D call. V was shortened by 3 bases and J by 1 base, with 18 bases between the two germline ends. CDR1 SGHTA and CDR2 FQGNSA come from the germline V gene. The CDR3 sequence is 17 residues long. This CDR3 reads CASSLPLWRVKNTEAFF. For the CDR3, the DNA is TGTGCCAGCAGCTTGCCCCTCTGGCGGGTGAAGAACACTGAAGCTTTCTTT.

V usage is TRBV7-2 and J usage is TRBJ2-3; possible D gene TRBD2, 5 bases. In germline, CDR1 is SGHTA, CDR2 FQGNSA. This CDR3 comprises 15 residues. V dropped 1 base and J dropped 3 bases, with 11 bases sitting between them. As DNA, the CDR3 is TGTGCCAGCAGCTTAGTGGTCGGGGAAACAGATACGCAGTATTTT. Residues: CASSLVVGETDTQYF.

This clone was observed a single time. The chain joins TRBV28 to TRBJ1-5, with D unresolved. Germline V gives CDR1 MDHEN, CDR2 SYDVKM. This CDR3 has 12 residues. The CDR3 sequence is CASGRGSQPQHF. The CDR3 DNA follows: TGTGCAAGCGGCCGCGGGAGTCAGCCCCAGCATTTT. Supplemented by reference TRBV28 and TRBJ1-5, the full variable domain reads DVKVTQSSRYLVKRTGEKVFLECVQDMDHENMFWYRQDPGLGLRLIYFSYDVKMKEKGDIPEGYSVSREKKERFSLILESASTNQTSMYLCASGRGSQPQHFGDGTRLSIL.

This chain connects TRBV10-2 to TRBJ2-1; D possibly uses TRBD1 or TRBD2 (5 bases each). This CDR3 spans 15 amino acids. Trimming pared 0 bases from V and 6 bases from J, leaving 12 bases between. Per germline, CDR1 WSHSY and CDR2 SAAADI. The CDR3 DNA sequence: TGCGCCAGCAGTGAGTCGATCCGGGGCGGCAATGAGCAGTTCTTC. This gives the protein CASSESIRGGNEQFF.

The sample holds one count of this clone. This sequence joins TRBV9 and TRBJ2-1; 8 bases agree with TRBD2. Germline CDR1 reads SGDLS; CDR2 reads YYNGEE. J lost 0 bases, V lost 4 bases, and 9 bases had no gene match. The CDR3 loop spans 17 amino acids. CDR3 in DNA: TGTGCCAGCAGCACCAAGAAGCGGGGGAGCTCCTACAATGAGCAGTTCTTC. Protein: CASSTKKRGSSYNEQFF.

This chain uses TRBV7-6 with TRBJ2-5, with a tentative D call TRBD1 (6 bases). The V and J ends lost 2 bases and 0 bases respectively, with 16 bases between them. This CDR3 contains 17 residues. Looked up from germline, CDR1 is SGHVS and CDR2 is FNYEAQ. The CDR3 nucleotides are TGTGCCAGCAGCTTAAATCCCCCGGGGACATACCAAGAGACCCAGTACTTC. Its protein is CASSLNPPGTYQETQYF.

The rearrangement joins TRBV7-3 to TRBJ2-1; 7 bases are shared with TRBD1. Germline V gene lookup returns CDR1 SGHTA and CDR2 FQGTGA. CDR3 length: 18 residues. Trimming at V came to 2 bases and at J to 4 bases, leaving 14 bases not matched to a gene. The CDR3 loop reads CASSLSPVDRSSYNEQFF. In nucleotides, the CDR3 is TGTGCCAGCAGCTTATCCCCCGTGGACAGGAGTTCTTACAATGAGCAGTTCTTC.

This chain connects TRBV24-1 to TRBJ2-2; 8 positions match TRBD2. CDR3 length equals 15 residues. J lost 5 bases, V lost 7 bases, and 8 bases had no gene match. Germline V lookup: CDR1 KGHDR, CDR2 SFDVKD. As DNA, the CDR3 is TGTGCCACCAGACCCGGGACTAGTAATACCGGGGAGCTGTTTTTT. Encoded protein: CATRPGTSNTGELFF.

The chain has TRBV2 and TRBJ1-2; D is uncertain. V gave up 6 bases and J gave up 4 bases, with 12 bases separating them. Germline V gene data show CDR1 as SNHLY and CDR2 as FYNNEI. The CDR3 is 13 residues long. The DNA for the CDR3 is TGTGCCAGCAGCGGGTGGTTCACCTATGGCTACACCTTC. It translates to CASSGWFTYGYTF.

The J gene is TRBJ1-2, the V gene TRBV7-9, with 8 nucleotides matching TRBD1. Trimming removed 1 base from V and 4 bases from J; junction bases left unmatched: 8. Per germline, CDR1 SEHNR and CDR2 FQNEAQ (reference sequence). This CDR3 contains 16 residues. The CDR3 region is CASSLGGGQGVYGYTF. The CDR3 DNA follows: TGTGCCAGCAGCTTAGGTGGAGGACAGGGCGTCTATGGCTACACCTTC.

The chain links TRBV27 to TRBJ1-5, with 7 bases fitting TRBD1. CDR1 is MNHEY, CDR2 SMNVEV, per germline (reference sequence). V trimming: 1 base; J trimming: 1 base; junction bases outside the gene matches: 4. This CDR3 contains 16 residues. CDR3 sequence: CASSLYGTASNQPQHF. The CDR3 nucleotides read TGTGCCAGCAGTTTATACGGGACAGCCAGCAATCAGCCCCAGCATTTT.

The V and J genes are TRBV7-2 and TRBJ2-7; D perhaps matches TRBD2 (6 bases). Trimming left V 1 base short and J 1 base short, with 14 bases between. This CDR3 comprises 16 residues. Per the germline V gene, CDR1 is SGHTA and CDR2 is FQGNSA. CDR3 sequence: CASSLGGAASSYEQYF. The CDR3 DNA reads TGTGCCAGCAGCTTAGGCGGGGCGGCCAGTTCCTACGAGCAGTACTTC.

This rearrangement joins TRBV11-3 to TRBJ2-1, with a tentative D call TRBD1 (6 bases). Germline CDR1 and CDR2: SGHNT and YENEEA. There are 15 residues in the CDR3. Trimming pared 1 base from V and 0 bases from J, leaving 7 bases between. CDR3 region: CASSLGGHSYNEQFF. For the CDR3, the DNA is TGTGCCAGCAGCTTAGGGGGGCACTCCTACAATGAGCAGTTCTTC.

A single count supports this clone. The chain joins TRBV12-3 or TRBV12-4 to TRBJ2-5, with no clear D. The length of the CDR3 is 13 residues. V was trimmed by 6 bases and J by 0 bases, leaving 8 bases between them. The CDR3 DNA reads as TGTGCCAGCAGGTTAAAGTACCAAGAGACCCAGTACTTC. Its protein is CASRLKYQETQYF.

The rearrangement uses TRBV30 and TRBJ2-2; weak D call: TRBD2 (6 bases). The germline gives CDR1 GTSNPN, CDR2 SVGIG (reference sequence). The CDR3 contains 14 residues. The CDR3 nucleotides are TGTGCTTCCCGGGAGTCCGCGAACACCGGGGAGCTGTTTTTT. It translates to CASRESANTGELFF. Based on the CDR3 plus reference TRBV30 and TRBJ2-2, the full variable domain is SQTIHQWPATLVQPVGSPLSLECTVEGTSNPNLYWYRQAAGRGLQLLFYSVGIGQISSEVPQNLSASRPQDRQFILSSKKLLLSDSGFYLCASRESANTGELFFGEGSRLTVL.

This CDR3 reads CASSLLGGQGNTIYF. The CDR3 DNA reads TGCGCCAGCAGCCTCTTAGGGGGCCAAGGAAACACCATATATTTT. This chain uses TRBV5-1 with TRBJ1-3, with 7 bases aligning to TRBD1. The CDR3 covers 15 residues. The V segment lost 4 bases and the J segment 4 bases; nucleotides outside the gene matches: 8. Per the germline V gene, CDR1 is SGHRS and CDR2 is YFSETQ.